The next 5 T cell receptor beta chains were all read from a single sample in a study of T cell repertoires in cytomegalovirus infection. TCRdb called the reads again in MiXCR, with one record for every CDR3 protein. The sample lists 210,000 or so distinct CDR3 sequences, approximately 7% occurring once. Sequenced: PBMCs. These receptors were taken from a human donor in good health (CMV status not recorded). Some clones in this sample may be carry-over from other donors' samples.

This clonotype was seen repeatedly, ten times or more. The rearrangement uses TRBV6-2 or TRBV6-3 and TRBJ1-6; 11 nucleotides agree with TRBD1. CDR1 and CDR2 (germline): MNHEY, SVGEGT. V lost 6 bases, J lost 6 bases, and 7 bases stayed unmatched. The CDR3 is 16 amino acids. In nucleotides, the CDR3 is TGTGCCAGCAGATTCCGGGACAGGGGGTCTAATTCACCCCTCCACTTT. Translating gives CASRFRDRGSNSPLHF.

This clonotype was recorded at least ten times. J is TRBJ2-3 and V is TRBV7-6, with TRBD1 as a possible D gene (7 bases). From germline, CDR1 is SGHVS and CDR2 FNYEAQ. This CDR3 is built from 17 residues. V dropped 2 bases and J dropped 0 bases, with 15 bases sitting between them. The CDR3 DNA is TGTGCCAGCAGCTTATCGCGGGACAGCAGGAGCACAGATACGCAGTATTTT. Translation: CASSLSRDSRSTDTQYF.

The table lists this clonotype with many counts. V is TRBV25-1 and J is TRBJ1-6; D gene uncertain. Trimming removed 4 bases at V and 10 bases at J, with 8 bases between. CDR3 length: 12 residues. The V gene's germline CDR1 is MGHDK and CDR2 SYGVNS. The DNA of the CDR3 is TGTGCCAGCAGTGGCGGACGATCACCCCTCCACTTT. This encodes CASSGGRSPLHF. Using reference TRBV25-1 and TRBJ1-6 for the parts outside the CDR3, the full variable domain is EADIYQTPRYLVIGTGKKITLECSQTMGHDKMYWYQQDPGMELHLIHYSYGVNSTEKGDLSSESTVSRIRTEHFPLTLESARPSHTSQYLCASSGGRSPLHFGNGTRLTVT.

This clonotype has at least ten counts. The chain is built from TRBV29-1 and TRBJ2-1; the D gene is possibly TRBD2 (5 bases). This CDR3 region has 13 residues. Germline V gene data show CDR1 as SQVTM and CDR2 as ANQGSEA. V lost 3 bases to trimming and J lost 10 bases, with 16 bases between them. The chain's CDR3 is CSVDVDWVSEQFF. CDR3 nucleotide sequence: TGCAGCGTTGACGTGGACTGGGTCTCGGAGCAGTTCTTC.

Many counts were recorded for this clonotype. The rearrangement joins TRBV7-2 to TRBJ2-3; D is unclear. The germline gives CDR1 SGHTA, CDR2 FQGNSA. CDR3 length equals 15 residues. Trimming left V 1 base short and J 0 bases short, with 8 bases between. CDR3 in DNA: TGTGCCAGCAGCTTAGTTCGCCCTAGCACAGATACGCAGTATTTT. Translated: CASSLVRPSTDTQYF.